This T cell receptor (beta chain) is drawn from a study of cytomegalovirus exposure and HLA in healthy donors (dated by TCRdb to the late 2010s). Regarding the study in general: According to an earlier analysis of 550 to 750 of the donors, about 180 million T cells yielded 117 million unique TCR beta sequences and about 300 Gb of sequence data. An early release covering around 630 HLA-typed donors comprised about 300 gigabases of sequencing data and approximately 80 million unique TCR sequences. Among the roughly 400 genotyped donors, 81% belonged to the genetic ancestry cluster associated with self-reported Caucasian donors. The study was designed to test whether signatures of past pathogen exposure could be identified by cataloging public T cell receptors. The study used immunosequencing to profile the T cell repertoires of 670 or so subjects and linked those repertoires to cytomegalovirus serostatus. Besides the first cohort of about 730 subjects, a separate validation cohort made up of about 120 different subjects was used. To predict cytomegalovirus infection status, the study brought together high-throughput TCR immunosequencing, statistical association of individual TCRs with disease status, and machine learning. To study patterns of TCR occurrence, a later analysis re-analyzed previously published TCR beta repertoires from 650 to 750 donors and added high-resolution HLA genotyping. The later analysis used no new phenotypic data to find candidate immune exposures, relying instead on TCR beta sequences and their occurrence across donors. To decide whether each TCR beta V gene segment behaved as functional or pseudogenic, an earlier analysis of fewer than 750 of the donors relied on high-throughput TCR beta sequencing. Donor age, sex, ethnicity and CMV serostatus were compiled together with the repertoire data. In a later genetic analysis, genome-wide SNP genotypes for 398 of the 666 donors were used, and that subset was treated as a discovery cohort. Every repertoire in the discovery cohort had been generated on one and the same sequencing platform. Class I and class II HLA loci were covered by the typing at four-digit resolution. The number of typed donors differed by locus: 629-630 for A, B, C, DRB1 and DQB1; approximately 540 for DQA1; around 610 for DPA1; and around 450 for DPB1. Five DR-DQ haplotypes were handled as single units for association and clustering because linkage in the cohort was strong. Across approximately 400 genotyped donors of the cohort, an average of roughly 230,000 unique TCR beta nucleotide sequences per donor were sequenced, and about a sixth of those sequences were non-productive. Study-level results and caveats: Correlated functional status among segregating V segments might be attributable to linkage disequilibrium, but an unknown experimental factor could not be ruled out. In a later analysis, about 16,000 TCR beta sequences were associated with specific HLA alleles at a false discovery rate of 0.05. A further reported finding was that TCR beta sequences accurately predicted the HLA-A and HLA-B alleles for most subjects in the first cohort. A cluster of highly shared sequence variants was judged likely to be a technical artifact of the sequencing pipeline. In an earlier analysis of 587 of the donors, most TCR beta V segments appeared in productive rearrangements about 90% or about 30% of the time, broadly matching IMGT annotations. In a later analysis, several top co-occurrence clusters were reported to appear linked to parvovirus B19, influenza, CMV and Epstein-Barr virus. Across donors, most TCR sequences were observed very rarely, whereas some public TCRs were present in many individuals. Because counts were too low, about 15 rarely observed V segments, including chromosome 9 orphons, were left out of the earlier analysis of about 620 of the donors. In both the original and validation cohorts, the classifier was reported to diagnose cytomegalovirus status with high specificity and sensitivity. Strong co-occurrence of HLA alleles, especially DR and DQ, made assigning TCR associations to individual alleles difficult. Most CMV-associated TCR beta chains appeared to be HLA-restricted in a later analysis, and the HLA associations seemed to be driven largely by CMV exposure. The study listed approximately 150 TCR beta chains as associated with cytomegalovirus. Three of the identified cytomegalovirus-associated TCR beta chains were confirmed in vitro to be specific for cytomegalovirus antigens. Immune exposure information for the cohort was limited to CMV serostatus. Only TCR beta chains were sequenced in this cohort, and the absence of alpha or paired-chain data limited detectable features. In a later analysis, the rate of TCR association differed among HLA loci, with DRB1 alleles having the most associated TCRs and HLA-C alleles having the fewest. The authors suggested that the approach could potentially be generalized to other disease states and immunological phenotypes. A later genetic analysis associated a missense DCLRE1C variant with V-gene and J-gene trimming of TCR beta chains, and an independent cohort replicated the association. Compared with the roughly 600-donor mean, donors in an Asian-associated ancestry cluster had fewer N-insertions in productive TCRs, according to a later genetic analysis. The presence/absence analyses assumed that sequencing depth was roughly uniform across donors, and that assumption may not be true. The 87-base-pair reads could not distinguish some IMGT-functional V segments, including TRBV6-2 and TRBV6-3, so those segments were excluded. In a later analysis, HLA-associated TCR beta chains showed more clonal expansion and lower generation probabilities than non-associated chains that were equally common. Because HLA typing was unavailable for some donors at each locus, only the typed subset was used in association tests.

Regarding this clone: What this receptor recognizes is not known. Base-call qualities are not available, and no considerably larger clone is one nucleotide away.

According to the germline V gene, CDR1 reads MNHNS and CDR2 reads SASEGT. The CDR3 sequence holds 14 residues, the cysteine and phenylalanine included. Only CDR3 DNA is held: 42 bases, read in frame from base 1. V has 6 bases trimmed and J has 7 bases trimmed; junction bases matching no gene number 11. In total, roughly 710 healthy bone marrow donors made up the cohort. At the time of sampling, every cohort member was nominally healthy, though immune exposures that went unrecorded were likely present. Of the approximately 700 cohort members, around 290 had a positive CMV serostatus and 350 to 450 had a negative one, while no CMV serostatus was recorded for the donor. A peripheral blood sample was provided by each donor, and peripheral blood mononuclear cells were used for TCR beta sequencing. Genomic DNA extraction from the blood cell samples was performed with the Qiagen DNeasy Blood Extraction Kit.

Receptor libraries were prepared by the immunoSEQ multiplex PCR assay. A mixture of 60 forward primers for TCR Vbeta segments and 13 reverse primers for TCR Jbeta segments was used in the multiplex PCR. Amplification of the CDR3 region of rearranged TCR beta genes was performed with a multiplex PCR assay on genomic DNA. Amplified TCR beta libraries were sequenced as 87-base-pair reads on the Illumina HiSeq System. Per the original workflow: Across the roughly 600 repertoires, a later analysis counted roughly 84 million unique TCR beta chains, roughly 11 million of which were shared by at least two donors. A nearest-neighbor algorithm error-corrected the raw reads and collapsed the reads into unique sequences, merging closely related sequences to remove PCR and sequencing errors. To assign V, D and J gene segments, CDR3 sequences were aligned to IMGT reference sequences. For a sequence to be retained, a match of at least six nucleotides was required to both a V gene segment and a J gene segment. Rearrangements were classified as productive when the CDR3 lacked stop codons and remained in frame with V and J, and all other rearrangements were classified as non-productive. CDR3 was defined by IMGT convention, running from the second conserved V-encoded cysteine to the conserved J-encoded phenylalanine. The earlier analysis of approximately 590 of the donors excluded any sequence lacking an unambiguous match to a single V gene segment. An earlier analysis of several hundred of the donors classified V segments as functional when productive rearrangements were above 56.7% and as segregating when the standard deviation between donors was above 5%. To diagnose cytomegalovirus status from the catalog of TCR beta chain sequences, a statistical classification framework was built. In a later analysis, V and J genes were assigned by comparing TCR nucleotide sequences against IMGT/GENE-DB human TR gene sequences. Using the TCRdist pipeline, a later analysis assigned CDR3 sequences along with most-parsimonious VDJ recombination scenarios. A later analysis defined each TCR beta chain by its CDR3 amino acid sequence plus V-gene family, and excluded reads lacking a unique V-gene family. A later analysis removed nearly 600 highly shared, low-generation-probability nucleotide sequences to deal with suspected cross-contamination and a sequencing artifact. In a later analysis, a clonal expansion index was calculated for each public chain from normalized within-repertoire ranks of inferred template counts. Generation probabilities in a later analysis came from a VDJ recombination model fitted to out-of-frame rearrangements, and those results were checked against IGoR. In a later analysis, TCR-TCR, TCR-HLA and TCR-CMV co-occurrence was scored with hypergeometric tests, and a repertoire-size bias correction was applied to TCR pairs. To estimate false discovery rates, a later analysis permuted the HLA or CMV assignments 20 times. A later analysis grouped co-occurring TCRs with DBSCAN, adding TCRdist sequence similarity when clustering within HLA-allele-positive subsets. For co-occurrence clustering, repertoires with fewer than 30,000 or more than 120,000 public chains were excluded, along with several repertoires with anomalous nucleotide sharing. Entries here come from immuneACCESS through TCRdb and include only in-frame sequences with V and J called. Some clones fail to appear in such tables; in the studies checked, an unresolved V gene covers under half of the shortfall, and the cause of the remainder is unknown. D and trimming come from the DNA, and the V and J calls and clone size come from that table. For this sample the table gives fewer than 200,000 clones, of which over 80% were detected only once. The ten top clones hold around 2% of the sample.

The TCR was taken from a human donor in good health. The specimen was PBMCs. The chain uses TRBV6-1 and TRBJ1-2; 7 central bases correspond to TRBD1. At the DNA level, the sequence is TGTGCCAGCAGGTCCGTGACAGGGATGGGTGGCTACACCTTC. Its protein is CASRSVTGMGGYTF.